A few counts support the clone carrying this T cell receptor (beta chain). This CDR3 contains 16 residues. V lost 8 bases, J lost 13 bases, and 29 bases lay in between. Germline CDR1 and CDR2: LNHDA and SQIVND (reference sequence). The PCR contained 60 Vbeta and 13 Jbeta primers. Clones were sequenced by immunoSEQ multiplex PCR, and TCRdb holds only the in-frame ones, with some missing. The sample shows some 180,000 clones, 8.5% to 10% of them seen only once. The source of the sample is a study of cytomegalovirus exposure and HLA in healthy donors. This clonotype originated in a woman in her 30s in good health and CMV-seropositive. Sample: PBMCs. The V and J genes are TRBV19 and TRBJ1-4; tentatively, D is TRBD1 (6 bases). The CDR3 sequence: CASGAFTGIPRNGLFF. CDR3 coding DNA: TGTGCCAGTGGGGCGTTCACAGGGATCCCCCGAAACGGACTGTTTTTT. The variable domain in full, completed from reference TRBV19 and TRBJ1-4, reads DGGITQSPKYLFRKEGQNVTLSCEQNLNHDAMYWYRQDPGQGLRLIYYSQIVNDFQKGDIAEGYSVSREKKESFPLTVTSAQKNPTAFYLCASGAFTGIPRNGLFFGSGTQLSVL.